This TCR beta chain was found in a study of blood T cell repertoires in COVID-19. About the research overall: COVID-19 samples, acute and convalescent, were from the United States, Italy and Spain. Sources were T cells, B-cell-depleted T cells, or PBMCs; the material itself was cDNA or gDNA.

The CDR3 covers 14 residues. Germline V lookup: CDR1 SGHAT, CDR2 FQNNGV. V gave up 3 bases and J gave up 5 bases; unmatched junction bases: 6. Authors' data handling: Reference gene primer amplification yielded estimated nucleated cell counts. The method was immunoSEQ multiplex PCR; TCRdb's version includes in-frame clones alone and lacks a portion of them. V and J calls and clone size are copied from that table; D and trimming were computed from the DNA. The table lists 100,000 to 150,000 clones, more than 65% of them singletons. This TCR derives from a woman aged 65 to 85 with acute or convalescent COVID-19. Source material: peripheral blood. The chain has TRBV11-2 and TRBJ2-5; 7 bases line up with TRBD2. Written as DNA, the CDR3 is TGTGCCAGCAGCTTTAGGGGAGGGAGGGAGACCCAGTACTTC. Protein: CASSFRGGRETQYF.